These 9 T cell receptor beta chains were sequenced from one sample in a study of T cell changes during pregnancy in multiple sclerosis. Clones were read by immunoSEQ multiplex PCR, and TCRdb kept only the in-frame ones, dropping some. This table holds around 80,000 clones, just over 90% found once. The material sequenced was peripheral blood, taken before pregnancy. Receptors originate from a female donor with multiple sclerosis, enrolled in a pregnancy study.

There are a few counts of this clone. The V and J genes are TRBV30 and TRBJ1-5, with 11 bases that match TRBD1. This CDR3 has 15 amino acids. J was trimmed by 6 bases and V by 2 bases; bases with no gene match: 6. In germline, CDR1 is GTSNPN, CDR2 SVGIG (reference sequence). CDR3 amino acids: CAWSSGQGARQPQHF. For the CDR3, the DNA is TGTGCCTGGAGTTCCGGACAGGGGGCTCGTCAGCCCCAGCATTTT. The full variable domain, with the rest looked up from reference TRBV30 and TRBJ1-5, is SQTIHQWPATLVQPVGSPLSLECTVEGTSNPNLYWYRQAAGRGLQLLFYSVGIGQISSEVPQNLSASRPQDRQFILSSKKLLLSDSGFYLCAWSSGQGARQPQHFGDGTRLSIL.

V usage is TRBV19 and J usage is TRBJ1-2, with 9 bases lining up with TRBD1. In germline, CDR1 is LNHDA, CDR2 SQIVND (reference sequence). V lost 5 bases to trimming and J lost 3 bases; unmatched junction nucleotides: 10. The CDR3 has 16 amino acids. This CDR3 is CASSARDRVWDYGYTF. The CDR3 DNA reads as TGTGCCAGTAGTGCGAGGGACAGGGTTTGGGACTATGGCTACACCTTC.

Only a few counts were recorded for this clone. In nucleotides, the CDR3 is TGTGCCAGTAGTCCGGGTGGAGGAAGAACGTCCTACGAGCAGTACTTC. Translating it yields CASSPGGGRTSYEQYF. This sequence joins TRBV19 and TRBJ2-7; weak D call: TRBD2 (5 bases). Germline lookup yields CDR1 LNHDA and CDR2 SQIVND (reference sequence). Trimming stripped 5 bases from V and 1 base from J, with 18 bases between. This CDR3 has 16 amino acids.

The chain recombines TRBV19 with TRBJ1-5, with 9 positions matching TRBD1. The CDR3 is made up of 15 amino acids. The trim removed 4 bases at V and 6 bases at J, leaving 7 bases unmatched. Per the germline V gene, CDR1 is LNHDA and CDR2 is SQIVND (reference sequence). Written as DNA, the CDR3 is TGTGCCAGTAGTACCATAACAGGGGGCGTTCAGCCCCAGCATTTT. Translation gives CASSTITGGVQPQHF.

This chain joins TRBV30 and TRBJ2-1; no firm D call. The CDR3 has 13 amino acids. Trimming pared 6 bases from V and 6 bases from J, leaving 15 bases between. CDR1 and CDR2 from the germline V gene are GTSNPN and SVGIG (reference sequence). The CDR3: CACTGLLVNEQFF. The CDR3 DNA reads as TGTGCCTGCACTGGTCTCTTAGTCAATGAGCAGTTCTTC.

The chain joins TRBV28 to TRBJ2-7; D is perhaps TRBD2 (6 bases). Germline CDR1 is MDHEN and CDR2 is SYDVKM. V lost 7 bases and J lost 2, with 15 bases in between. The CDR3 extends over 14 amino acids. The CDR3 loop reads CASMVYGGAYEQYF. CDR3 bases: TGTGCCAGCATGGTGTACGGGGGAGCCTACGAGCAGTACTTC.

V gene TRBV2 combines with J gene TRBJ2-7, with TRBD1 identical over 7 bases. V shed 4 bases and J 0 bases; nucleotides not matched to a gene: 9. Looked up from germline, CDR1 is SNHLY and CDR2 is FYNNEI. The CDR3 runs 16 residues. The CDR3 protein is CASSGGQFPSSYEQYF. CDR3 coding DNA: TGTGCCAGCAGTGGGGGACAGTTCCCCTCCTCCTACGAGCAGTACTTC.

The rearrangement joins TRBV18 to TRBJ1-4, with 10 bases that match TRBD1. The CDR3 covers 15 residues. Germline assignment: CDR1 KGHSH and CDR2 LQKENI. The V segment lost 6 bases and the J segment 8 bases; nucleotides outside the gene matches: 9. CDR3 bases: TGTGCCAGCTCTCCCAACCGACAGGGGGCGGAAAAACTGTTTTTT. This codes for CASSPNRQGAEKLFF.

This chain uses TRBV28 with TRBJ1-5; D is unclear. Germline-derived CDR1 and CDR2 are MDHEN and SYDVKM. Deletions cut 6 bases from V and 7 bases from J, with 10 bases between. This CDR3 spans 12 amino acids. This CDR3 is CASRPGAQPQHF. The CDR3 region has the DNA TGTGCCAGCAGACCGGGAGCCCAGCCCCAGCATTTT.